This T cell receptor (beta chain) was sequenced in a study of cytomegalovirus exposure and HLA in healthy donors. The PCR used 60 Vbeta and 13 Jbeta primers. Clones were sequenced by immunoSEQ multiplex PCR, and TCRdb holds only the in-frame ones, with some missing. In the table there are approximately 130,000 clones, roughly 79% of which are singletons. The CDR3 consists of 11 residues. CDR1 DFQATT and CDR2 SNEGSKA come from the germline V gene (reference sequence). Between the trimmed V and J ends, which lost 0 bases and 10 bases, there was a span of 7 bases. This clone was observed a single time. Antigen: not known. Findings and caveats of the study: Reported performance of the classifier showed diagnosis of cytomegalovirus status with high specificity and sensitivity.

The TCR comes from a woman in her 50s in good health and CMV-seronegative. Specimen: PBMCs. V and J are TRBV20-1 and TRBJ2-1, with D uncertain. The CDR3: CSARDAVEQFF. The CDR3 region has the DNA TGCAGTGCTAGAGATGCGGTGGAGCAGTTCTTC.